This T cell receptor (beta chain) was captured in a study of blood T cell repertoires in COVID-19. Study-wide background: From T cells, B-cell-depleted T cells, or PBMCs came the material, which was cDNA or gDNA.

In the authors' workflow: Estimated nucleated cell counts came from reference gene primer amplification. Here immunoSEQ multiplex PCR was the method, and the copy in TCRdb shows in-frame clones only, minus some. V and J calls and clone size are those listed in that table; D and trimming were worked out from the DNA. The sample has around 69,000 clones, 80% to 85% seen once. This clone has just a few counts. Trimming removed 2 bases at V and 4 bases at J, with 8 bases between. CDR1 MDHEN and CDR2 SYDVKM come from the germline V gene. The CDR3 has 13 amino acids. The V call is TRBV28, the J call TRBJ1-2; D gene uncertain. This receptor was obtained from a woman aged 55-69 years with acute or convalescent COVID-19. The sequenced sample consisted of peripheral blood. CDR3 DNA: TGTGCCAGCAGTTTAATTCAGCGCTATGGCTACACCTTC. Encoded protein: CASSLIQRYGYTF.